This T cell receptor beta chain originates from a study of cytomegalovirus exposure and HLA in healthy donors. General study findings and limits: Later findings reportedly placed an Asian-associated ancestry cluster below the approximately 650-donor mean for N-insertions.

This CDR3 region has 14 residues. Germline V gene lookup returns CDR1 SGHAT and CDR2 FQNNGV. PCR was performed using 60 Vbeta and 13 Jbeta primers. Profiled with immunoSEQ multiplex PCR; TCRdb holds only in-frame clones, not every one. The table includes roughly 190,000 clones, roughly 9.5% detected once. This clone turned up a few times. Its antigen is currently unknown. Germline is not matched at one junction end, which may reflect a read error. The rearrangement joins TRBV11-2 to TRBJ2-1; 11 bases align to TRBD2. Sequencing was done on a sample of PBMCs. The receptor comes from a woman aged 25 to 39 in good health and CMV-seropositive. The CDR3 DNA reads as TGTGCCAGCAGGTTAGCGGGAGGGGACAATGAGCAGTTCTTC. Translated, it gives CASRLAGGDNEQFF.